This entry features one T cell receptor (beta chain) sequence. The sample originates from a study of shared clonotypes between healthy human individuals. Generated by immunoSEQ multiplex PCR, the TCRdb table keeps only in-frame clones and is missing some. Altogether approximately 400,000 clones are present, around 96% being singletons, with the ten largest covering 0.25% to 0.35%. Germline assignment: CDR1 SEHNR and CDR2 FQNEAQ (reference sequence). With 0 bases clipped from V and 5 bases from J, the junction kept 6 bases outside the gene matches. The CDR3 is made up of 16 amino acids. This TCR came from a man aged 25-45 years in good health. The sample taken for sequencing was memory CD8+ T cells sorted from blood. Subset given: CD45RO+ cells pooled with CCR7-negative TemRA cells. The chain links TRBV7-9 to TRBJ1-2, with 10 bases aligning to TRBD1. The CDR3 sequence: CASSLATGGAGYGYTF. The CDR3 DNA reads as TGTGCCAGCAGCTTAGCGACAGGGGGCGCGGGGTATGGCTACACCTTC.